The rows below give T cell receptor beta chains drawn from one sample of a study of shared clonotypes between healthy human individuals. Sequenced by immunoSEQ multiplex PCR; TCRdb stores in-frame clones only, minus some. The data contain about 1 million clones, roughly 70% of them seen just once; the ten biggest clones take up approximately 1.5%. Specimen: memory CD4+ T cells sorted from blood. The receptors originated from a man aged 18 to 30 in good health. Both conserved end residues are part of each CDR3. A D gene is named only where the DNA matches it firmly. Only some rows state a clone size, as once, few, many or a class for expanded clones.

D gene | J gene | clone size | V gene | CDR3 protein | CDR3 DNA
NA | TRBJ1-1 | NA | TRBV30 | CAWSVGAGFSSRQNTEAFF | TGTGCCTGGAGTGTAGGGGCAGGGTTCTCGAGTAGACAGAACACTGAGGCTTTCTTT
NA | TRBJ1-4 | NA | TRBV9 | CASSVGSNQLPNEKLFF | TGTGCCAGCAGCGTAGGTAGCAATCAATTACCTAATGAAAAACTGTTTTTT
TRBD1 | TRBJ1-1 | NA | TRBV29-1 | CSVGTGREAFF | TGCAGCGTTGGGACAGGCCGTGAAGCTTTCTTT
NA | TRBJ1-1 | NA | TRBV7-2 | CASSASVDTEAFF | TGTGCCAGCAGCGCGTCGGTGGACACTGAAGCTTTCTTT
NA | TRBJ2-5 | NA | TRBV7-6 | CASSLGTPAQETQYF | TGTGCCAGCAGCTTAGGAACCCCAGCTCAAGAGACCCAGTACTTC
NA | TRBJ2-1 | NA | TRBV13 | CASSYPGAYNEQFF | TGTGCCAGCAGTTACCCCGGCGCCTACAATGAGCAGTTCTTC
TRBD2 | TRBJ2-7 | NA | TRBV28 | CASNKAGGAAYEQYF | TGTGCCAGCAACAAAGCGGGGGGGGCGGCCTACGAGCAGTACTTC
NA | TRBJ1-5 | many | TRBV5-6 | CASSPRGNQPQHF | TGTGCCAGCAGCCCAAGGGGGAATCAGCCCCAGCATTTT
TRBD1 | TRBJ1-2 | NA | TRBV5-1 | CASSPDRVYGYTF | TGCGCCAGCAGTCCGGACAGGGTCTATGGCTACACCTTC
NA | TRBJ2-7 | NA | TRBV5-1 | CASSLAGQDFYEQYF | TGCGCCAGCAGCTTGGCAGGGCAGGATTTCTACGAGCAGTACTTC
TRBD2 | TRBJ2-5 | NA | TRBV7-9 | CASSSGTSGGNRETQYF | TGTGCCAGCAGCTCGGGGACTAGCGGGGGGAATCGGGAGACCCAGTACTTC
NA | TRBJ2-6 | NA | TRBV5-6 | CASSLGSNSGANVLTF | TGTGCCAGCAGCTTGGGTTCTAACTCTGGGGCCAACGTCCTGACTTTC
TRBD2 | TRBJ2-3 | NA | TRBV7-9 | CASSFSRTSGADTQYF | TGTGCCAGCAGCTTTAGCCGGACTAGCGGAGCAGATACGCAGTATTTT
NA | TRBJ1-5 | NA | TRBV5-1 | CASSLGGTSNQPQHF | TGCGCCAGCAGCTTGGGGGGAACTAGCAATCAGCCCCAGCATTTT
TRBD2 | TRBJ2-3 | NA | TRBV7-2 | CASSLGAGGKADTQYF | TGTGCCAGCAGCTTAGGCGCGGGAGGGAAAGCAGATACGCAGTATTTT
NA | TRBJ2-2 | NA | TRBV9 | CASSVRGRDTGELFF | TGTGCCAGCAGCGTACGGGGGCGGGACACCGGGGAGCTGTTTTTT
NA | TRBJ1-2 | few | TRBV5-1 | CASSPTANYGYTF | TGCGCCAGCAGCCCCACAGCTAACTATGGCTACACCTTC
NA | TRBJ1-1 | NA | TRBV10-2 | CASSEIPMNTEAFF | TGCGCCAGCAGTGAAATCCCTATGAACACTGAAGCTTTCTTT
NA | TRBJ2-7 | NA | TRBV19 | CASSLTTQLYEQYF | TGTGCCAGTAGTTTGACCACTCAACTCTACGAGCAGTACTTC
NA | TRBJ2-5 | few | TRBV7-2 | CASSLAQIQETQYF | TGTGCCAGCAGCTTAGCGCAAATTCAAGAGACCCAGTACTTC
TRBD2 | TRBJ2-2 | few | TRBV7-2 | CAGTSGSTGELFF | TGTGCCGGAACTAGCGGTTCAACCGGGGAGCTGTTTTTT
TRBD1 | TRBJ1-6 | NA | TRBV6-1 | CASSDGDRGYNSPLHF | TGTGCCAGCAGTGACGGGGACAGGGGATATAATTCACCCCTCCACTTT
NA | TRBJ2-1 | NA | TRBV29-1 | CSVTGLIYNEQFF | TGCAGCGTGACAGGACTGATCTACAATGAGCAGTTCTTC
TRBD2 | TRBJ2-3 | NA | TRBV28 | CASSFYTPTSGGEADTQYF | TGTGCCAGCAGTTTCTATACCCCGACTAGCGGGGGGGAGGCAGATACGCAGTATTTT
NA | TRBJ2-7 | NA | TRBV6-6 | CASKAEFGEQYF | TGTGCCAGCAAGGCGGAGTTTGGCGAGCAGTACTTC
NA | TRBJ2-6 | NA | TRBV10-2 | CASSLDGPSGANVLTF | TGCGCCAGCAGTCTGGACGGGCCCTCTGGGGCCAACGTCCTGACTTTC
TRBD2 | TRBJ2-1 | once | TRBV4-1 | CASSQAGVSYNEQFF | TGCGCCAGCAGCCAGGCGGGGGTGTCCTACAATGAGCAGTTCTTC
NA | TRBJ1-1 | NA | TRBV14 | CASSLLPRDPGTEAFF | TGTGCCAGCAGCCTCCTGCCCCGGGATCCTGGCACTGAAGCTTTCTTT
NA | TRBJ1-4 | NA | TRBV7-9 | CASSSGQNEKLFF | TGTGCCAGCAGCTCGGGACAAAATGAAAAACTGTTTTTT
TRBD1 | TRBJ2-7 | once | TRBV2 | CASSQGTGGLSEQYF | TGTGCCAGCAGCCAAGGGACAGGGGGCCTTAGCGAGCAGTACTTC
NA | TRBJ2-3 | NA | TRBV12-5 | CASGLGRDTQYF | TGTGCTAGTGGTTTGGGAAGAGATACGCAGTATTTT
TRBD2 | TRBJ2-7 | NA | TRBV10-3 | CAISENLAGTYEQYF | TGTGCCATCAGTGAAAACCTAGCGGGGACGTACGAGCAGTACTTC
NA | TRBJ2-7 | NA | TRBV11-1 | CASSLAAPGEQYF | TGTGCCAGCAGCTTAGCCGCCCCGGGGGAGCAGTACTTC
TRBD1 | TRBJ1-2 | NA | TRBV19 | CASSMGQVGGYTF | TGTGCCAGTAGTATGGGACAGGTCGGTGGCTACACCTTC
TRBD1 | TRBJ1-1 | NA | TRBV5-8 | CATSTDRASTEAFF | TGTGCCACCTCAACGGACAGGGCATCCACTGAAGCTTTCTTT
TRBD1 | TRBJ1-2 | NA | TRBV6-1 | CASTLIRDRVDGYTF | TGTGCCAGCACCCTAATCCGGGACAGGGTTGATGGCTACACCTTC
NA | TRBJ1-5 | NA | TRBV28 | CASRKPPEGQPQHF | TGTGCCAGCAGGAAGCCGCCCGAAGGGCAGCCCCAGCATTTT
NA | TRBJ1-1 | NA | TRBV6-4 | CASRGNRGSAFF | TGTGCCAGCAGGGGTAATCGGGGTTCGGCTTTCTTT
TRBD2 | TRBJ2-3 | NA | TRBV30 | CAWSILAGDTQYF | TGTGCCTGGAGTATACTAGCGGGAGATACGCAGTATTTT
NA | TRBJ2-5 | NA | TRBV5-6 | CASSWGPRGVETQYF | TGTGCCAGCAGCTGGGGGCCCCGTGGGGTAGAGACCCAGTACTTC
NA | TRBJ1-2 | NA | TRBV21-1 | CASSAGRQTNYGYTF | TGTGCCAGCAGCGCAGGACGACAGACCAACTATGGCTACACCTTC
NA | TRBJ2-5 | NA | TRBV2 | CASSFGRQETQYF | TGTGCCAGCAGTTTCGGGAGACAAGAGACCCAGTACTTC
NA | TRBJ2-7 | few | TRBV5-1 | CASSLFGSSYEQYF | TGCGCCAGCAGCTTGTTTGGCAGCTCCTACGAGCAGTACTTC
TRBD1 | TRBJ2-7 | NA | TRBV6-1 | CAATGTVYEQYF | TGTGCCGCAACCGGGACAGTCTACGAGCAGTACTTC
NA | TRBJ1-1 | few | TRBV2 | CASSVERRNTEAFF | TGTGCCAGCAGTGTGGAGCGGCGGAACACTGAAGCTTTCTTT
TRBD1 | TRBJ1-2 | NA | TRBV28 | CASRSQGGGYGYTF | TGTGCCAGCAGAAGCCAGGGGGGAGGCTATGGCTACACCTTC
NA | TRBJ1-2 | NA | TRBV19 | CASSMSGMWGYTF | TGTGCCAGTAGTATGTCCGGGATGTGGGGCTACACCTTC
NA | TRBJ2-7 | NA | TRBV9 | CASSVGTVGGEQYF | TGTGCCAGCAGCGTAGGGACAGTGGGTGGGGAGCAGTACTTC
TRBD1 | TRBJ1-1 | NA | TRBV18 | CASAPGQGASEAFF | TGTGCCAGCGCACCGGGACAGGGGGCTTCCGAAGCTTTCTTT
NA | TRBJ1-3 | NA | TRBV19 | CAGQGMRGNTIYF | TGTGCCGGCCAGGGGATGCGGGGAAACACCATATATTTT
TRBD1 | TRBJ1-1 | few | TRBV18 | CASSPYDRGNTEAFF | TGTGCCAGCTCACCATACGACAGGGGGAACACTGAAGCTTTCTTT
NA | TRBJ1-1 | NA | TRBV7-2 | CASSLALISNTEAFF | TGTGCCAGCAGCTTAGCACTTATTTCGAACACTGAAGCTTTCTTT
NA | TRBJ1-5 | NA | TRBV6-1 | CASSERTAGSPQHF | TGTGCCAGCAGTGAAAGAACGGCTGGTTCACCCCAGCATTTT
NA | TRBJ2-7 | NA | TRBV21-1 | CASSSEEANQYEQYF | TGTGCCAGCAGCTCAGAAGAAGCTAATCAGTACGAGCAGTACTTC
NA | TRBJ2-2 | NA | TRBV11-1 | CASSSTGWTGELFF | TGTGCCAGCAGCTCGACAGGCTGGACCGGGGAGCTGTTTTTT
NA | TRBJ1-1 | NA | TRBV7-2 | CASRQATVNTEAFF | TGTGCCAGCAGACAAGCGACAGTTAACACTGAAGCTTTCTTT
NA | TRBJ1-2 | NA | TRBV29-1 | CSVVSGNGYTF | TGCAGCGTTGTATCGGGGAATGGCTACACCTTC
NA | TRBJ2-6 | NA | TRBV11-2 | CASSLGWSSGANVLTF | TGTGCCAGCAGCTTAGGATGGAGCTCTGGGGCCAACGTCCTGACTTTC
TRBD1 | TRBJ2-7 | NA | TRBV5-1 | CASRRGQGSSYEQYF | TGCGCCAGCAGACGGGGACAGGGGAGCTCCTACGAGCAGTACTTC